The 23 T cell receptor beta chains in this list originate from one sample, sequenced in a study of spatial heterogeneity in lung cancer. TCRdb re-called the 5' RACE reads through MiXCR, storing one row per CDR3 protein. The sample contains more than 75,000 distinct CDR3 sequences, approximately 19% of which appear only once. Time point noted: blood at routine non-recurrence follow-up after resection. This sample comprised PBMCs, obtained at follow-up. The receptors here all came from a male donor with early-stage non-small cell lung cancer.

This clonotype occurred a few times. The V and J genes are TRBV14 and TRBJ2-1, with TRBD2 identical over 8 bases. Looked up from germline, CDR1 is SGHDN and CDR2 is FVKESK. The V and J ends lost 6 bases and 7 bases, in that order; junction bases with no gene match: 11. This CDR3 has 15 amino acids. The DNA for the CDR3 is TGTGCCAGCAGTCAATGGCGGGGGGAGAAAAATGAGCAGTTCTTC. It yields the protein CASSQWRGEKNEQFF. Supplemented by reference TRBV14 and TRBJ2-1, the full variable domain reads EAGVTQFPSHSVIEKGQTVTLRCDPISGHDNLYWYRRVMGKEIKFLLHFVKESKQDESGMPNNRFLAERTGGTYSTLKVQPAELEDSGVYFCASSQWRGEKNEQFFGPGTRLTVL.

The CDR3 nucleotides are TGTGCCAGCAGCCAAGCTGCCCCTCGGGACACTGAAGCTTTCTTT. It is translated as CASSQAAPRDTEAFF. This chain links TRBV3-1 with TRBJ1-1; D gene unclear. This CDR3 contains 15 residues. V was cut by 1 base and J by 3 bases, with 12 bases left in between. Germline V lookup: CDR1 LGHDT, CDR2 YNNKEL (reference sequence).

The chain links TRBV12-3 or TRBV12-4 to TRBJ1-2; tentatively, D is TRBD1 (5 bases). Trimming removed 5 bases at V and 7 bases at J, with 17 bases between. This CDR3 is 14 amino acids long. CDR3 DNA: TGTGCCAGCAGTCCCCCGGGGCGCTATGGTGGCTACACCTTC. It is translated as CASSPPGRYGGYTF.

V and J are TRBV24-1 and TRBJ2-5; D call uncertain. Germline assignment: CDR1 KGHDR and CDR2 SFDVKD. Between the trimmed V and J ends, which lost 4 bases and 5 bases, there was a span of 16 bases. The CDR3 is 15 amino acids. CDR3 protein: CATSDPEAAVETQYF. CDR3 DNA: TGTGCCACCAGTGACCCCGAGGCAGCTGTGGAGACCCAGTACTTC.

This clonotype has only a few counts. For the CDR3, the DNA is TGTGCCAGCAGGAAGCGGGAGTCCACCGGGGAGCTGTTTTTT. Protein product: CASRKRESTGELFF. The J gene is TRBJ2-2, the V gene TRBV7-8, with 8 bases aligning to TRBD2. CDR1 and CDR2 (germline): SGHVS, FQNEAQ. With 6 bases clipped from V and 4 bases from J, the junction kept 4 bases outside the gene matches. This CDR3 comprises 14 residues.

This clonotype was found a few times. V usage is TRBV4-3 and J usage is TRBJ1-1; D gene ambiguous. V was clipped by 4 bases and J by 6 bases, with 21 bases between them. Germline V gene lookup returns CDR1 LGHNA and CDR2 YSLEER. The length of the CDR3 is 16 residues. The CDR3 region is CASSPAIGRVKSEAFF. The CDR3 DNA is TGCGCCAGCAGCCCCGCCATTGGGAGGGTAAAATCTGAAGCTTTCTTT.

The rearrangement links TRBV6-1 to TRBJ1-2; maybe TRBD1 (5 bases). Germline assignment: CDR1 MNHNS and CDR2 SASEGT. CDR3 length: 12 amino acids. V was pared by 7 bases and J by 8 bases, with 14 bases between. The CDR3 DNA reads TGTGCCAGCACCCAAGGGACGGCAGGCTACACCTTC. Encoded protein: CASTQGTAGYTF.

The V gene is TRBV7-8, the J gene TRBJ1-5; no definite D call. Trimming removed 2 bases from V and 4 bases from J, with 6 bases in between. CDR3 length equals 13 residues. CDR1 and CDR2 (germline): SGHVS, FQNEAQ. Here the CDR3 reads CASSLTENQPQHF. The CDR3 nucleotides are TGTGCCAGCAGCTTAACGGAGAATCAGCCCCAGCATTTT.

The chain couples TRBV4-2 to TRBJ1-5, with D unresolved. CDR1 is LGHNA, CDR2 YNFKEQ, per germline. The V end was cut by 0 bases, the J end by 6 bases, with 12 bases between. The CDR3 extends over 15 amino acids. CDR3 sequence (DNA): TGTGCCAGCAGCCAAGACTGGGGTTCGCGTCAGCCCCAGCATTTT. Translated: CASSQDWGSRQPQHF.

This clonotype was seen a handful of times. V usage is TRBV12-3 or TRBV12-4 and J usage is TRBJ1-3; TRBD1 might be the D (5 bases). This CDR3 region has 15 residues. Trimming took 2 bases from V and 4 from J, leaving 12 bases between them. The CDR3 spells CASSLQGALGNTIYF. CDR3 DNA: TGTGCCAGCAGTTTACAAGGGGCGCTCGGAAACACCATATATTTT.

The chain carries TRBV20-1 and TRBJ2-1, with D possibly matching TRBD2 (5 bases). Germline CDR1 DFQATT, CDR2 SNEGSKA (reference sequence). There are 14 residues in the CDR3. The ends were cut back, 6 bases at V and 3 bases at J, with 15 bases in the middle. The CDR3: CSAQTERYYNEQFF. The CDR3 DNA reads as TGCAGTGCGCAGACTGAGCGGTACTACAATGAGCAGTTCTTC.

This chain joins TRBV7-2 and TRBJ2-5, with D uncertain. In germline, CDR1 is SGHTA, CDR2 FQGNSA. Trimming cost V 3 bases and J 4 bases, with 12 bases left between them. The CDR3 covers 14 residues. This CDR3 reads CASSFNSAPETQYF. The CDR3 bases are TGTGCCAGCAGCTTCAACTCCGCCCCAGAGACCCAGTACTTC. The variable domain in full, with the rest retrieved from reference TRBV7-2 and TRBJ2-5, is GAGVSQSPSNKVTEKGKDVELRCDPISGHTALYWYRQSLGQGLEFLIYFQGNSAPDKSGLPSDRFSAERTGGSVSTLTIQRTQQEDSAVYLCASSFNSAPETQYFGPGTRLLVL.

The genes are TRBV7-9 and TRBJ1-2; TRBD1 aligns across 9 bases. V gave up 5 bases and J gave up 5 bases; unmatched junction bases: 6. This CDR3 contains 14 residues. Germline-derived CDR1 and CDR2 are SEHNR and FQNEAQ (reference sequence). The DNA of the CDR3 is TGTGCCAGCAGCCTCAAAGGGACAGGGTATGGCTACACCTTC. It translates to CASSLKGTGYGYTF.

The CDR3 DNA reads TGTGCCAGCAGCTTATCTTTCCAAGAGACCCAGTACTTC. This gives the protein CASSLSFQETQYF. The chain couples TRBV5-6 to TRBJ2-5; D gene uncertain. This CDR3 is built from 13 residues. V shed 2 bases and J shed 1 base, with 6 bases lying between them. Germline V CDR1 and CDR2: SGHDT, YYEEEE.

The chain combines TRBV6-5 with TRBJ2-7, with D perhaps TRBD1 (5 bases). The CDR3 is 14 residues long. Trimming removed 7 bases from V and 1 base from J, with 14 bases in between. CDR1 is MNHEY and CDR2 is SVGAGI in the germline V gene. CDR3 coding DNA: TGTGCCAGCAAACAGGTTCTTAGTTCCTACGAGCAGTACTTC. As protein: CASKQVLSSYEQYF.

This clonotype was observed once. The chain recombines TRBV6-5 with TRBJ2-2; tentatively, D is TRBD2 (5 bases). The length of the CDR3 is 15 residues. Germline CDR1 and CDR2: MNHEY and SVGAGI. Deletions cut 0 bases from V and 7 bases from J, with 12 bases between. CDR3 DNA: TGTGCCAGCAGTTACTCGAAGGCCGGGATCGGGGAGCTGTTTTTT. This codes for CASSYSKAGIGELFF.

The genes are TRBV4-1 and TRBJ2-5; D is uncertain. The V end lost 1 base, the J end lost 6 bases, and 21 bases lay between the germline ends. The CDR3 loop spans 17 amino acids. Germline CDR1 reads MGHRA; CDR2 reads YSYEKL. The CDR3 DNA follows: TGCGCCAGCAGCCAAGTCGGGCGCTCCAGTCGCCTCCAGACCCAGTACTTC. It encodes CASSQVGRSSRLQTQYF.

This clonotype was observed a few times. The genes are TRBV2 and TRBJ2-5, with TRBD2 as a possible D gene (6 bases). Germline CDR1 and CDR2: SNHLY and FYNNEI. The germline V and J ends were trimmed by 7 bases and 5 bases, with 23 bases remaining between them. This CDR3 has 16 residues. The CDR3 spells CASKASGTLEGETQYF. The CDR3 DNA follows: TGTGCCAGCAAAGCGTCCGGGACTCTCGAGGGGGAGACCCAGTACTTC.

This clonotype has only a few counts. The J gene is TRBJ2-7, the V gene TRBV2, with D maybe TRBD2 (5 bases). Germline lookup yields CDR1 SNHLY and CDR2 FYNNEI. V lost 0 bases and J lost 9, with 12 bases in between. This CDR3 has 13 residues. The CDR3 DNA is TGTGCCAGCAGTGAAGCGGCGGGTCTTCCGCAGTACGTC. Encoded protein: CASSEAAGLPQYV.

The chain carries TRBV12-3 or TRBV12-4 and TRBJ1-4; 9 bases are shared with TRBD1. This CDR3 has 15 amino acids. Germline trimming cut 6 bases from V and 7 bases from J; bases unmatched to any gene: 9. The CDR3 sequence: CASSHRDRESEKLFF. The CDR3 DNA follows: TGTGCCAGCAGCCACCGGGACAGGGAAAGTGAAAAACTGTTTTTT.

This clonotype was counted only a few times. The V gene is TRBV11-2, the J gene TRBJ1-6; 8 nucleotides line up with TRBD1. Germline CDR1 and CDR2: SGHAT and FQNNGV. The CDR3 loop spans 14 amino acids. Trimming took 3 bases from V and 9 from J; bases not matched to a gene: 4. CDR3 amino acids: CASSFRDRSSPLHF. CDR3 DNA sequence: TGTGCCAGCAGCTTTCGGGACAGGTCTTCACCCCTCCACTTT.

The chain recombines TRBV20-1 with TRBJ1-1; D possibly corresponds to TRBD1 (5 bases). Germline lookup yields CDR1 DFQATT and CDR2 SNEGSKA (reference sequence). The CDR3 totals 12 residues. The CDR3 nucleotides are TGCACCCCCGCCCGGGGGGACACTGAAGCTTTCTTT. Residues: CTPARGDTEAFF.

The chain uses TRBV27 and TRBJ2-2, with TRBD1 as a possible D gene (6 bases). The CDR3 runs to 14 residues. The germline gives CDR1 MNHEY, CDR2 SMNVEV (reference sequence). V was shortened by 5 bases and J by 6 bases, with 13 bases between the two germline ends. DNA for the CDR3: TGTGCCAGCAGTCTCAAACAGGGCCCCGGGGAGCTGTTTTTT. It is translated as CASSLKQGPGELFF.